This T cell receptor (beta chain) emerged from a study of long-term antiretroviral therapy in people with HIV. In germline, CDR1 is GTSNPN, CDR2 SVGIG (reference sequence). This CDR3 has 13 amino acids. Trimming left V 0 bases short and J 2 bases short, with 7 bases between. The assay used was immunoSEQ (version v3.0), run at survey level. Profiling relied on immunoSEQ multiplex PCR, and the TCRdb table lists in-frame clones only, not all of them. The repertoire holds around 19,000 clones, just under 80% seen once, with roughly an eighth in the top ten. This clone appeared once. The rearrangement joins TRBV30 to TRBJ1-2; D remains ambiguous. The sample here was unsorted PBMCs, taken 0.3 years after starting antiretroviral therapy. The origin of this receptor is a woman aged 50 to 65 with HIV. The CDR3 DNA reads TGTGCCTGGAGTGTAGCAGGCAACTATGGCTACACCTTC. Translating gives CAWSVAGNYGYTF.